This T cell receptor (beta chain) was identified during a study of T-cell reconstitution after alpha-beta-depleted transplantation in children. The study, taken as a whole, reports: Several hundred rapidly expanded clones from non-depleted graft cells reportedly supplied alpha-beta T cells about two months post-transplant. Some patients owed their high day-60 TCRbeta diversity to surviving recipient T cells and thymic progenitors. One year after transplant, T-cell counts and diversity came mostly from newly produced T cells.

Remarks on this clonotype: The antigen is undetermined.

V was clipped by 8 bases and J by 1 base; unmatched bases: 6. Germline V gene data show CDR1 as DFQATT and CDR2 as SNEGSKA (reference sequence). The CDR3 has 13 amino acids. Using unique molecular identifiers, the investigators prepared the TCRbeta library. TCRdb redid the calling of the PCR reads with MiXCR, one entry per CDR3 protein. The sample holds around 670,000 distinct CDR3 sequences, around 13% seen once. This clonotype was sampled from a girl between 2 and 10 years old with congenital amegakaryocytic thrombocytopenia, due to receive a stem cell transplant. The chain employs TRBV20-1 and TRBJ1-1; 8 positions match TRBD1. Material: PBMCs, obtained before TCRalphabeta/CD19-depleted stem cell transplant. The CDR3 sequence: CSTLGTGNTEAFF. The CDR3 nucleotides read TGCAGTACCCTGGGGACAGGGAACACTGAAGCTTTCTTT.